This entry concerns a single T cell receptor beta chain. The antigen is unknown. At a deep level, the assay was run. Generated by immunoSEQ multiplex PCR, the TCRdb table keeps only in-frame clones and is missing some. Of millions of clones in the sample, 85% to 95% were seen once. Trimming removed 7 bases from V and 3 bases from J, with 10 bases in between. The CDR3 is 13 amino acids. Germline lookup yields CDR1 MNHNS and CDR2 SASEGT. This entry belongs to a study of shared clonotypes between healthy human individuals. Study-wide background: Donors had three CD4 naive, three CD4 memory, two CD8 naive and one CD8 memory plate apiece.

Study outcomes and limitations: Rarefaction revealed incomplete sorted-subset sequencing despite large depth.

Naive CD8 cells were CD45RO-negative, positively selected for CCR7, excluding terminally differentiated effector memory CD45RA+ cells. Sequenced: naive CD8+ T cells from PBMCs. This chain links TRBV6-1 with TRBJ2-1; possibly TRBD2 for D (6 bases). This TCR was recovered from a man aged 18 to 29 in good health. Some clones in this sample may be carry-over from other donors' samples. The CDR3 coding sequence is TGTGCCAGCACCGAGGGACTCTACAATGAGCAGTTCTTC. Protein: CASTEGLYNEQFF.